This T cell receptor (beta chain) came from a study of blood T cell repertoires in COVID-19. Sequencing was performed with immunoSEQ multiplex PCR; in TCRdb, only in-frame clones are kept and a portion is missing. The sample gives roughly 53,000 clones, 80% to 90% of which show up once; 2.6% is in the top ten. Germline lookup yields CDR1 SGHNT and CDR2 YYREEE (reference sequence). This CDR3 is 14 amino acids long. The V end was cut by 4 bases, the J end by 2 bases, with 12 bases between. The chain uses TRBV5-4 and TRBJ1-1; D remains unclear. Sequencing input: peripheral blood. The sequence was obtained from a man aged 50-60 years with acute or convalescent COVID-19. CDR3 protein: CASSVRQVNTEAFF. The CDR3, as DNA: TGTGCCAGCAGCGTCCGCCAGGTTAACACTGAAGCTTTCTTT.